The T cell receptor beta chain under discussion was sequenced for a study of CD8 T cells in ankylosing spondylitis. This clonotype was seen more than once but under ten times. No antigen is known for it. This CDR3 spans 15 amino acids. Losses at the gene ends were 1 base for V and 7 bases for J; bases not matched to a gene: 9. Looked up from germline, CDR1 is LGHDT and CDR2 is YNNKEL (reference sequence). TCRdb itself ran the 5' RACE reads through MiXCR, one entry per CDR3 protein. The sample lists 150,000 to 200,000 distinct CDR3 sequences; about 9.9% were seen once. Overall study findings and caveats: Typical of ankylosing spondylitis blood, it appeared, was a TCR beta motif of roughly eight highly homologous variants.

Sequencing input: blood, either unsorted or a sorted T cell fraction (not recorded which). This chain joins TRBV3-1 and TRBJ2-5; the match to TRBD1 covers 7 bases. The TCR was taken from a male donor with ankylosing spondylitis or in good health (not recorded which). The CDR3 spells CASSQALGGFGTQYF. The CDR3 DNA follows: TGTGCCAGCAGCCAAGCCCTAGGGGGCTTTGGGACCCAGTACTTC.